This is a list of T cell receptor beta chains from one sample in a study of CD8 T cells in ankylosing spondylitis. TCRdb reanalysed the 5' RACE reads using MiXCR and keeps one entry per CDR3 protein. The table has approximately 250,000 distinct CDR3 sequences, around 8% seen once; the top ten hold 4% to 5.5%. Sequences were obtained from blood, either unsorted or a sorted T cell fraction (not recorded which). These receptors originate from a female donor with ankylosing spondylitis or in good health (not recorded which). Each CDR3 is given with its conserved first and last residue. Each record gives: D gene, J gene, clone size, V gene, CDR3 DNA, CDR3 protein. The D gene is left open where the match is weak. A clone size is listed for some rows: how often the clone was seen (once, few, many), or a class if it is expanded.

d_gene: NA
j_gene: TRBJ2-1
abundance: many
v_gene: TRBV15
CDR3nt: TGTGCCACCAGCAGAGATGGGGCTGCATACAATGAGCAGTTCTTC
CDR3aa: CATSRDGAAYNEQFF

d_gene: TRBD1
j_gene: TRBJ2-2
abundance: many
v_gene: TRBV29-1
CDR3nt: TGCAGCGTTGAAAAAGGGGGCAGGGGAAGTAACACCGGGGAGCTGTTTTTT
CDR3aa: CSVEKGGRGSNTGELFF

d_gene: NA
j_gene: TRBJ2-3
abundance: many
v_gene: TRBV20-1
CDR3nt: TGCAGTGCTAGAGATATGATGGCTAGCGAGGGAGATACGCAGTATTTT
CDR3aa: CSARDMMASEGDTQYF

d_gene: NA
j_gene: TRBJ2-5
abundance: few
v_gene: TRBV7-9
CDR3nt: TGTGCCAGCAGCTCCGGCCAAGAGACCCAGTACTTC
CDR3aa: CASSSGQETQYF

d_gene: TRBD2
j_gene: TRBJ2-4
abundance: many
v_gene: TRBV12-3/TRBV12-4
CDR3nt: TGTGCCAGCAGCCCCAGCGGGAGCTCGAACATTCAGTACTTC
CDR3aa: CASSPSGSSNIQYF

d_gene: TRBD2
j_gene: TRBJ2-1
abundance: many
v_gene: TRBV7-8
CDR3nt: TGTGCCAGCAGCCTGGGACTAGCGAATAGCAATGAGCAGTTCTTC
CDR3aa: CASSLGLANSNEQFF

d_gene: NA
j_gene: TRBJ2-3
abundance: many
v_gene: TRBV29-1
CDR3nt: TGCAGCGTTGGTACTGTCGGGAGAGCAGATACGCAGTATTTT
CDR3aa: CSVGTVGRADTQYF

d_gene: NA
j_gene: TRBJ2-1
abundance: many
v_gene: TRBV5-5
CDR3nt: TGTGCCAGCAGCGGGACCCACAGCTCCTACAATGAGCAGTTCTTC
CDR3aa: CASSGTHSSYNEQFF

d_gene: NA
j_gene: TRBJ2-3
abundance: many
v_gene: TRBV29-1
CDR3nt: TGCAGCGTTTGTCCTAGCACAGATACGCAGTATTTT
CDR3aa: CSVCPSTDTQYF

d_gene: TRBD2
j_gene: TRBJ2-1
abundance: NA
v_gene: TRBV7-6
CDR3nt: TGTGCCAGCAGCTTAGCCGGGAACGTAGCGGGAGGGTCCTACAATGAGCAGTTCTTC
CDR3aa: CASSLAGNVAGGSYNEQFF

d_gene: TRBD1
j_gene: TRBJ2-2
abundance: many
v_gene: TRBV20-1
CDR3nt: TGCAGTGCTAGATACAGGGGGCAGTCCGGGGAGCTGTTTTTT
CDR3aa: CSARYRGQSGELFF

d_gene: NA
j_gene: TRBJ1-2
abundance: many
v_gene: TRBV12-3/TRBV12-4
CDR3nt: TGTGCCAGCAGTTTAGCCGGGACGGACTATGGCTACACCTTC
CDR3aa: CASSLAGTDYGYTF

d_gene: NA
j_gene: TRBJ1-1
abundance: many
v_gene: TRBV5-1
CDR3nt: TGCGCCAGCAGCTTGGAGCAGCCCCCCGGGGATGAAGCTTTCTTT
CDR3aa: CASSLEQPPGDEAFF

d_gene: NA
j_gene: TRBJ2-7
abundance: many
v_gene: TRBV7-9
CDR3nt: TGTGCCAGCAGCTCCGCAGGTTCCGAGCAGTACTTC
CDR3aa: CASSSAGSEQYF

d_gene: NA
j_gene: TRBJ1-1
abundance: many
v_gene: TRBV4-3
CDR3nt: TGCGCCAGCAGCCTCAGGGGAGGTACTGAAGCTTTCTTT
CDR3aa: CASSLRGGTEAFF

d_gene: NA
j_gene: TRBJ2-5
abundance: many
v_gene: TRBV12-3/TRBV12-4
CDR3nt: TGTGCCAGCAGCCCGGGAGAGACCCAGTACTTC
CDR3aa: CASSPGETQYF

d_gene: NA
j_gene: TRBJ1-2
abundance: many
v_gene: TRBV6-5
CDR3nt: TGTGCCAGCAGTTACTCTTTAGGCCGGACAGTTGATGGCTACACCTTC
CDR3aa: CASSYSLGRTVDGYTF

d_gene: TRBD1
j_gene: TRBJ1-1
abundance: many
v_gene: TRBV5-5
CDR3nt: TGTGCCAGCAGCTTGGGGGACGGACAGGGGGCGAAGGACACTGAAGCTTTCTTT
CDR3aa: CASSLGDGQGAKDTEAFF

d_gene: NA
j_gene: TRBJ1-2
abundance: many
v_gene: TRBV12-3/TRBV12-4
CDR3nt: TGTGCCAGCACCTTCCGAGGAAACTATGGCTACACCTTC
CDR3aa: CASTFRGNYGYTF

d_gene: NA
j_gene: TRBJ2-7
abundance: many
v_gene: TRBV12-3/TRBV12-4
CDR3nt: TGTGCCAGCAGCTCAGGGGTCTACGAGCAGTACTTC
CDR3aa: CASSSGVYEQYF

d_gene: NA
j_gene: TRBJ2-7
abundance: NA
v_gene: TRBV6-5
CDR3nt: TGTGCCAGCACGGCATCACGCTCCGACGAGCAGTACTTC
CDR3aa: CASTASRSDEQYF

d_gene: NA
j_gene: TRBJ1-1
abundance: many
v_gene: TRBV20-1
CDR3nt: TGCAGTGCTAGAGAGGGTAGAGTATTCTCTGAAGCTTTCTTT
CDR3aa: CSAREGRVFSEAFF

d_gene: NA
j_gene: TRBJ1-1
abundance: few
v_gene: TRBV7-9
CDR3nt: TGTGCCAGCAGCTTGGGTAGAAAGGGGACTGAAGCTTTCTTT
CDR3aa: CASSLGRKGTEAFF

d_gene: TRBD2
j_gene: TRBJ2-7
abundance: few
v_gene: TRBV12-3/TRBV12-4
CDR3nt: TGTGCCAGCAGTTTATGGCAGCGGGAACAGTACTTC
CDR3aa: CASSLWQREQYF

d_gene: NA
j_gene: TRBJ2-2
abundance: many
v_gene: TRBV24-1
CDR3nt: TGTGCCACCAGTGACCGATCAGGGACCGCGAACACCGGGGAGCTGTTTTTT
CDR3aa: CATSDRSGTANTGELFF

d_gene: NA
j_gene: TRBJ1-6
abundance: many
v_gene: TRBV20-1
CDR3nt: TGCAGTGCTAGTTCGGAGTATAATTCACCCCTCCACTTT
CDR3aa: CSASSEYNSPLHF

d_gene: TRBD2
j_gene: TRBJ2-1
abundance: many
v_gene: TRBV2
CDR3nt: TGTGCCAGCGACACTAGCGGGAGTGGTGAGCAGTTCTTC
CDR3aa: CASDTSGSGEQFF

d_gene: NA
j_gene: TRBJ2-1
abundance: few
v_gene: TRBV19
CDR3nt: TGTGCCAGTAGTATTTACTGGAGCTCCTACAATGAGCAGTTCTTC
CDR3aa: CASSIYWSSYNEQFF

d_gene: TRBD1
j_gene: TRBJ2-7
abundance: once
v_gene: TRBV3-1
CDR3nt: TGTGCCAGCAGCCAAGATCTGGGGACAGCCTCCTACGCGCAGTACTTC
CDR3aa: CASSQDLGTASYAQYF

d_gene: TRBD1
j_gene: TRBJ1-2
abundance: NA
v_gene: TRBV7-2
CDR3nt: TGTGCCAGCAGCGCCACTATCCTACAGGGGGCCTATGGCTACACCTTC
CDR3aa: CASSATILQGAYGYTF

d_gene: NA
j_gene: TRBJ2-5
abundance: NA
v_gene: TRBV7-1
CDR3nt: TGTGCCAGCAGCTCTAATGGGCAGACCGGCATGGAGACCCAGTACTTC
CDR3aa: CASSSNGQTGMETQYF

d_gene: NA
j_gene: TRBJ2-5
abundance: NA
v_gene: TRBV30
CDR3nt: TGTGCCTGGAGTGACCTAGCCGGGACCCAGTACTTC
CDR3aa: CAWSDLAGTQYF

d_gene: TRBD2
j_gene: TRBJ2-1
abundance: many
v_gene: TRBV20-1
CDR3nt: TGCAGTGCTAGCGGGACTAGCGGGACTGGAAATGAGCAGTTCTTC
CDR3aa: CSASGTSGTGNEQFF

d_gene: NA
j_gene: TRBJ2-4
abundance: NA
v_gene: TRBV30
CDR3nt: TGTGCCTGGAGTGCTCGGGGGTTTTACATTCAGTACTTC
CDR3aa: CAWSARGFYIQYF

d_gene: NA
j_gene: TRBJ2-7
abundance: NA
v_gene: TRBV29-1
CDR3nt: TGCAGCGTGAGGACCACACTCGAGCAGTACTTC
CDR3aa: CSVRTTLEQYF

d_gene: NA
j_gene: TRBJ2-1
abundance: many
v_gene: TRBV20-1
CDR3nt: TGCAGTGCTAGCGGGCATAATGAGCAGTTCTTC
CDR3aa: CSASGHNEQFF

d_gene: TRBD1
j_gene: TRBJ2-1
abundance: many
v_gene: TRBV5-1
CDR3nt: TGCGCCAGCAGCTTGAGACAGGGGACCTACAATGAGCAGTTCTTC
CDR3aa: CASSLRQGTYNEQFF

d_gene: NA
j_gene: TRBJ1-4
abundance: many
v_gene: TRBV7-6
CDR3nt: TGTGCCAGCAGCTCTCCAGGGAGAAAGGGAAATGAAAAACTGTTTTTT
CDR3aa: CASSSPGRKGNEKLFF

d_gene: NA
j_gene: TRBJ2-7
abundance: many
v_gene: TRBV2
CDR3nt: TGTGCCAGCAGACAGGTCTTAGAGCAGTACTTC
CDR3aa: CASRQVLEQYF

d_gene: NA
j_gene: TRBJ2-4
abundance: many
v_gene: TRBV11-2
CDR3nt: TGTGCCAGCAGCTTCTCCGGGGCCAAAAACATTCAGTACTTC
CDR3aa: CASSFSGAKNIQYF

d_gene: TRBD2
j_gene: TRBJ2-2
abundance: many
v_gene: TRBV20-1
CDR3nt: TGCAGTGCGGCTCGGGGGACTAGCGGGAGCTTCGGGGAGCTGTTTTTT
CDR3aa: CSAARGTSGSFGELFF

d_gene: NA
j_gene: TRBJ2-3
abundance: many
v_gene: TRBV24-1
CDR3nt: TGTGCCACCAGGGATCGAGCGGAGGGTACGCAGTATTTT
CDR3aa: CATRDRAEGTQYF

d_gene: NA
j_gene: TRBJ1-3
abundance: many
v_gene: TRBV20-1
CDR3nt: TGCAGTGCTAGAGCCGGCGACTTCTCTGGAAACACCATATATTTT
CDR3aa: CSARAGDFSGNTIYF

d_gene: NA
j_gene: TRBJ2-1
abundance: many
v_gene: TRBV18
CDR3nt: TGTGCCAGTTCCCCGTGGGGGGAGCCTGATTACAATGAGCAGTTCTTC
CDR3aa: CASSPWGEPDYNEQFF

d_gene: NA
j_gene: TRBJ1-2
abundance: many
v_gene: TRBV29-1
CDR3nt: TGCAGCGTAGACCCCTTCCGCCAGGGCTCTAACTATGGCTACACCTTC
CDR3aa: CSVDPFRQGSNYGYTF

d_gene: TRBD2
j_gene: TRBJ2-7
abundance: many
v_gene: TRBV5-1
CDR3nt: TGCGCCAGCCGGGACTACCACGAGCAGTACTTC
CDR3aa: CASRDYHEQYF

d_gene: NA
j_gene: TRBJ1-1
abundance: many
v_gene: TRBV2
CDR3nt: TGTGCCAGCAGTGGTTGGGGTGAAGCTTTCTTT
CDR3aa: CASSGWGEAFF

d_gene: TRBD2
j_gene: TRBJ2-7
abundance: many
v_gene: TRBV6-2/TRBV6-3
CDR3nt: TGTGCCAGCCGGGCCAGGCGGGAGAGGAACGAGCAGTACTTC
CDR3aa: CASRARRERNEQYF

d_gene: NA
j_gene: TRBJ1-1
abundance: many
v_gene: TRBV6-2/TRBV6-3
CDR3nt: TGTGCCAGCACCCGAAGGGGCGTCGCTGAAGCTTTCTTT
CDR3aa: CASTRRGVAEAFF

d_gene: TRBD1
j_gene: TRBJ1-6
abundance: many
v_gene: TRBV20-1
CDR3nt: TGCAGTCCCCGACCGGGACAGGCGCCTAGTTCACCCCTCCACTTT
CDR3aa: CSPRPGQAPSSPLHF